This TCR beta chain was captured by sequencing in a study of cytomegalovirus exposure and HLA in healthy donors. Findings of the study overall: Cytomegalovirus-associated status was assigned to approximately 160 TCR beta chains.

V lost 10 bases to trimming and J lost 4 bases; unmatched junction nucleotides: 4. This CDR3 is built from 14 residues. Germline CDR1 and CDR2: SNHLY and FYNNEI. On this clone itself: The antigen is not known.

TCRdb's copy holds only in-frame clones and misses some; the assay was immunoSEQ multiplex PCR. Of about 160,000 clones listed, around four fifths were seen once; the top ten hold under 2.5%. The chain has TRBV2 and TRBJ2-3; 14 nucleotides agree with TRBD2. This TCR came from a young man in good health and CMV-seropositive. The material sequenced was PBMCs. CDR3 protein: CANLGLAGADTQYF. The CDR3 region has the DNA TGTGCCAACCTGGGACTAGCGGGGGCAGATACGCAGTATTTT.